These 4 T cell receptor beta chains share one sample of origin, sequenced in a study of blood T cell repertoires in COVID-19. Profiled with immunoSEQ multiplex PCR; TCRdb holds only in-frame clones, not every one. The sample shows under 170,000 clones, 80% to 90% of them seen only once. Sequenced: peripheral blood. The receptors stem from a man in his 70s with acute or convalescent COVID-19.

V usage is TRBV7-2 and J usage is TRBJ1-3, with D tentatively TRBD1 (6 bases). CDR3 length: 15 residues. Looked up from germline, CDR1 is SGHTA and CDR2 is FQGNSA. The V end lost 5 bases, the J end lost 3 bases, and 14 bases lay between the germline ends. CDR3 nucleotides: TGTGCCAGCAGCCTAATGGGGGCTATTGGAAACACCATATATTTT. It encodes CASSLMGAIGNTIYF.

The rearrangement joins TRBV10-2 to TRBJ1-2; no clear D gene. CDR1 WSHSY and CDR2 SAAADI come from the germline V gene. The CDR3 is made up of 15 amino acids. Trimming removed 0 bases from V and 7 bases from J, with 15 bases in between. CDR3 sequence: CASSESGAARGGYTF. CDR3 nucleotides: TGCGCCAGCAGTGAGTCGGGAGCAGCTCGGGGTGGCTACACCTTC.

The V gene is TRBV25-1, the J gene TRBJ1-1; 8 nucleotides agree with TRBD1. Trimming cost V 1 base and J 5 bases; bases outside gene matches: 6. The CDR3 is 15 residues long. Germline lookup yields CDR1 MGHDK and CDR2 SYGVNS. In nucleotides, the CDR3 is TGTGCCAGCAGTGAATGGGGCAGGGGGCGAACTGAAGCTTTCTTT. The encoded protein is CASSEWGRGRTEAFF.

This chain links TRBV29-1 with TRBJ2-5; no reliable D call. Germline V CDR1 and CDR2: SQVTM, ANQGSEA. Trimming left V 0 bases short and J 0 bases short, with 11 bases between. The CDR3 has 15 amino acids. The CDR3 sequence: CSVEDWRDNQETQYF. The CDR3 DNA reads TGCAGCGTTGAAGATTGGCGAGACAACCAAGAGACCCAGTACTTC.